The source of this T cell receptor (beta chain) is a study of shared clonotypes between healthy human individuals. This clone has only one observation. It was 80 million to 90 million PBMCs that unsorted samples used for genomic DNA. Deletions cut 5 bases from V and 2 bases from J, with 20 bases between. Germline CDR1 reads SGHTA; CDR2 reads FQGNSA. This CDR3 comprises 17 residues. Several immunoSEQ plates received, in even portions, the genomic DNA of each subset. In replicate PCRs of unsorted PBMC, around 300 ng DNA, roughly 31,000 T cell genomes, was used. Sequenced by immunoSEQ multiplex PCR; TCRdb stores in-frame clones only, minus some. The table lists some 470,000 clones, 60% to 85% of them singletons.

The TCR originated in a woman in her forties in good health. Some clones in this sample may be carry-over from other donors' samples. The chain carries TRBV7-2 and TRBJ2-3; D not resolved. Sequencing was done on a sample of PBMCs. CDR3 nucleotides: TGTGCCAGCAGCCCCCGGTGGCGACGGTCATACACAGATACGCAGTATTTT. Its protein product is CASSPRWRRSYTDTQYF.